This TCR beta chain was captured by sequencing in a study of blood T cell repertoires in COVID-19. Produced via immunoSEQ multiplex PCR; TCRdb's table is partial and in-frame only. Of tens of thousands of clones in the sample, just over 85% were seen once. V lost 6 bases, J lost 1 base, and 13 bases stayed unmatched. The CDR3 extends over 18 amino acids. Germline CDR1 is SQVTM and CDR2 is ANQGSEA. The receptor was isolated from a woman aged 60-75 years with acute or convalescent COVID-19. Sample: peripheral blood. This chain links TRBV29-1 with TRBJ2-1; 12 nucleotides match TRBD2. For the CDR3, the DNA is TGCAGCGTCCCCCCACCTCTAGCGGGAGGGCATTCCTACAATGAGCAGTTCTTC. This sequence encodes CSVPPPLAGGHSYNEQFF.